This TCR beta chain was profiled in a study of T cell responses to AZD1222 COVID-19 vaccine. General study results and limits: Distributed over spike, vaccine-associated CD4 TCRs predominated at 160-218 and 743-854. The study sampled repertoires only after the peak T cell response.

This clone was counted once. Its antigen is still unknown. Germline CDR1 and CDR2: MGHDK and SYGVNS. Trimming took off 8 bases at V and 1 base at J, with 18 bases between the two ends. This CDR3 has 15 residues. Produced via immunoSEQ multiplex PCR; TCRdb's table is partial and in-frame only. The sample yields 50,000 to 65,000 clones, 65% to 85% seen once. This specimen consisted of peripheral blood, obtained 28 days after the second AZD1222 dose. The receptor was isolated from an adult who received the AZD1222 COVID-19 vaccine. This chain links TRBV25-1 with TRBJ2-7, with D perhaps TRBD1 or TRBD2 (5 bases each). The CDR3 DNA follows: TGTGCCAGCGAACAACGGGGCGTACATTCCTACGAGCAGTACTTC. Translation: CASEQRGVHSYEQYF.